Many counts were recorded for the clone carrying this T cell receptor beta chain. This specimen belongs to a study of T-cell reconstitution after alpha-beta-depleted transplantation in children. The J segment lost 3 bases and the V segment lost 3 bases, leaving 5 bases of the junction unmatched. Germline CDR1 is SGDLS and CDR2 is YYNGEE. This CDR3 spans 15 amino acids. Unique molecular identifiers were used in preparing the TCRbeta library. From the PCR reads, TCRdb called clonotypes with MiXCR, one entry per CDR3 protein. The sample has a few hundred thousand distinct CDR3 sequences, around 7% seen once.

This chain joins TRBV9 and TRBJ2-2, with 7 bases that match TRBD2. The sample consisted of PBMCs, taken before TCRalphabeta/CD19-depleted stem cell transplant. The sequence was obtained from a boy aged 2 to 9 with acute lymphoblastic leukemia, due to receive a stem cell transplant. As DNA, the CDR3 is TGTGCCAGCAGCGCCGGGACTACCTACACCGGGGAGCTGTTTTTT. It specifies CASSAGTTYTGELFF.